This TCR beta chain was captured by sequencing in a study of technical replicates of blood from several donors. The protocol was immunoSEQ multiplex PCR, while the TCRdb copy is restricted to in-frame clones and leaves out a portion. The sample lists about 88,000 clones; roughly 92% were seen once. Per the germline V gene, CDR1 is SQVTM and CDR2 is ANQGSEA. Trimming shortened V by 8 bases and J by 0 bases, and 13 bases separated the two germline ends. CDR3 length equals 13 residues. The chain joins TRBV29-1 to TRBJ1-1; tentative D call: TRBD1 (6 bases). This sequence was found in a human donor in good health. The material sequenced was T cells isolated from PBMCs. CDR3 region: CSSRTDMNTEAFF. In DNA, the CDR3 is TGCAGCTCCCGGACAGACATGAACACTGAAGCTTTCTTT.